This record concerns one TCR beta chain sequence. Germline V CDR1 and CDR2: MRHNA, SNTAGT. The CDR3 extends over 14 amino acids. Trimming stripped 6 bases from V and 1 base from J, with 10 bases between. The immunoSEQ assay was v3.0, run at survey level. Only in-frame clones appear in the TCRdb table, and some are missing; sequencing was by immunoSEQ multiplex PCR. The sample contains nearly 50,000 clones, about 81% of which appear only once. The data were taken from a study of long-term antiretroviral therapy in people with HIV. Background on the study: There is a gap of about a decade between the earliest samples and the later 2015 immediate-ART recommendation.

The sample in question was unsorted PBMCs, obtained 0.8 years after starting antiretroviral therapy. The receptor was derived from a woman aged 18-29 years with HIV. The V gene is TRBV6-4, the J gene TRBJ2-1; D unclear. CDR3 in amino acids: CASRPESSYNEQFF. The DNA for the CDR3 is TGTGCCAGCAGGCCCGAATCGTCCTACAATGAGCAGTTCTTC.